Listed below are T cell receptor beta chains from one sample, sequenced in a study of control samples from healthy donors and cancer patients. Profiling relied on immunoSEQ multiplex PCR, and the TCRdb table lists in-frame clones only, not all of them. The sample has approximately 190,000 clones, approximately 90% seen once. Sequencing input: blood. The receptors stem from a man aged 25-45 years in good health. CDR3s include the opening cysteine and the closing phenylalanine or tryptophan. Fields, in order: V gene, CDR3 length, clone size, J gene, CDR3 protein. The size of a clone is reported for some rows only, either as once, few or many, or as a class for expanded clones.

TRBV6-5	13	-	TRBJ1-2	CASSYSGNYGYTF
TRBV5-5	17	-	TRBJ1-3	CASSLFIGQNSGNTIYF
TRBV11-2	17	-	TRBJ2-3	CASSLEVSGGARDTQYF
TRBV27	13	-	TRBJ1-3	CASRTGSGNTIYF
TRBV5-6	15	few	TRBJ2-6	CASKPIGSGANVLTF
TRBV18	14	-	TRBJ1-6	CASSREQRNSPLHF
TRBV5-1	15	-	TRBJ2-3	CASSLKGPPTDTQYF
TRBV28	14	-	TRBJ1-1	CASSLGTPNTEAFF
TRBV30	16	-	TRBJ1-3	CAWSVAGQGAGNTIYF
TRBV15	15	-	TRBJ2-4	CATSREFRGGDIQYF
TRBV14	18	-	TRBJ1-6	CASSQDFWPRGQGSPLHF
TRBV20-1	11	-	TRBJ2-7	CSANEDYEQYF
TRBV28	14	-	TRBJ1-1	CASSLILMNTEAFF
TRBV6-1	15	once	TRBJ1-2	CASSEQDRANYGYTF
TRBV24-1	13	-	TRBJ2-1	CATRGGSYNEQFF